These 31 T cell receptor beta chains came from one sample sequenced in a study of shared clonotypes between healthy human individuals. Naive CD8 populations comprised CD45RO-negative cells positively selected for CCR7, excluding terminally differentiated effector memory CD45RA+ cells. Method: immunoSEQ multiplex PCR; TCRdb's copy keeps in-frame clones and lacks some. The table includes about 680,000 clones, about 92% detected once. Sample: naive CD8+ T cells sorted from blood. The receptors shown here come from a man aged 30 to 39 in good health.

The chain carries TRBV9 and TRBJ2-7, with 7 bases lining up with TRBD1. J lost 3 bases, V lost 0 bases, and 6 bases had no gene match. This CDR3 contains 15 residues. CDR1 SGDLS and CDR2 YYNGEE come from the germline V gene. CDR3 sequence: CASSVEGTAHYEQYF. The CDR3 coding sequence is TGTGCCAGCAGCGTAGAGGGGACAGCTCACTACGAGCAGTACTTC.

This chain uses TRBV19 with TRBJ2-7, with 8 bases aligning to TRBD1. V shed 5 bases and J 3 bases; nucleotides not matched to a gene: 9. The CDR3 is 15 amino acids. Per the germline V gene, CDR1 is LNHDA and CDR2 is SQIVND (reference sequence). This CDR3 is CASSPPGQVHYEQYF. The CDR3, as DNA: TGTGCCAGTAGTCCCCCGGGACAGGTTCACTACGAGCAGTACTTC. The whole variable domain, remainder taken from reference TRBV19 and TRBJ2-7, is DGGITQSPKYLFRKEGQNVTLSCEQNLNHDAMYWYRQDPGQGLRLIYYSQIVNDFQKGDIAEGYSVSREKKESFPLTVTSAQKNPTAFYLCASSPPGQVHYEQYFGPGTRLTVT.

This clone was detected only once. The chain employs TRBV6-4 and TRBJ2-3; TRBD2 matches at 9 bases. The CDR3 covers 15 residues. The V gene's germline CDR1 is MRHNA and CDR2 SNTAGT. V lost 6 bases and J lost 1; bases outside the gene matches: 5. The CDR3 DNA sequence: TGTGCCAGCAGCGACGTAGCGGGAGGCACAGATACGCAGTATTTT. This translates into CASSDVAGGTDTQYF.

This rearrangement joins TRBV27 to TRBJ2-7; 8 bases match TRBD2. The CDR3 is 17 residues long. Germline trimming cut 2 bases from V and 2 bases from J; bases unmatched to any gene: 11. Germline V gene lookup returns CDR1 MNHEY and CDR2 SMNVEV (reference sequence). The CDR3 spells CASSLAPSGRVPYEQYF. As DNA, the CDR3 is TGTGCCAGCAGTTTAGCCCCTTCCGGGAGGGTCCCCTACGAGCAGTACTTC.

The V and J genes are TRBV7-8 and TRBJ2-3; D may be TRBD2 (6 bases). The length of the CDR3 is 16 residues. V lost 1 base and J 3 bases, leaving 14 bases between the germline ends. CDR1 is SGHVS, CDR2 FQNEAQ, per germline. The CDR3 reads CASSLGSGGRTDTQYF. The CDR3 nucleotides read TGTGCCAGCAGCTTAGGTAGCGGAGGTAGGACAGATACGCAGTATTTT.

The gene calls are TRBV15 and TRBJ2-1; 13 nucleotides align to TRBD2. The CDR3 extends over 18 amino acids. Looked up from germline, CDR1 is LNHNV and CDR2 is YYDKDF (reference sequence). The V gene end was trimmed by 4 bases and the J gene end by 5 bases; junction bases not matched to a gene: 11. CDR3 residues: CATSMPPVLAGGDNEQFF. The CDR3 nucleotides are TGTGCCACCAGCATGCCACCCGTACTAGCGGGAGGGGACAATGAGCAGTTCTTC.

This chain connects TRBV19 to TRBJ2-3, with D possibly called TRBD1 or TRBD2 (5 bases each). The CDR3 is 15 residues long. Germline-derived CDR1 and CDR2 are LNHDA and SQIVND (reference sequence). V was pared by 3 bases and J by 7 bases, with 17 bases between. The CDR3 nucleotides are TGTGCCAGTAGTATCGACGCAGGTTGGGGGTATACGCAGTATTTT. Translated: CASSIDAGWGYTQYF.

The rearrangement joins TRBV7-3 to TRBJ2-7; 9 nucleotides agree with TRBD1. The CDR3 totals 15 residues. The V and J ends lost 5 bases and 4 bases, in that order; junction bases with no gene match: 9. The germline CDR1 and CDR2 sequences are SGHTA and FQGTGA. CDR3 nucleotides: TGTGCCAGCAGCACGGACGGGACAGGGCTTTACGAGCAGTACTTC. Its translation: CASSTDGTGLYEQYF.

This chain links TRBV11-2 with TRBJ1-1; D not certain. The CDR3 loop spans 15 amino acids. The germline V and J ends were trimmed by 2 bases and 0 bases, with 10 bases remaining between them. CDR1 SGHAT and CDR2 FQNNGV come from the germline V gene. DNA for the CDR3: TGTGCCAGCAGCTTACCAGGTTTCATGAACACTGAAGCTTTCTTT. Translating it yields CASSLPGFMNTEAFF.

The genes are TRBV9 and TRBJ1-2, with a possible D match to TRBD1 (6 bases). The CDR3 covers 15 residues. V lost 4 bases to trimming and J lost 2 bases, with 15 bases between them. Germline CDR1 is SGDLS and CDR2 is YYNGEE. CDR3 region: CASSLNRDVNYGYTF. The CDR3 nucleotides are TGTGCCAGCAGCCTGAACAGGGACGTGAACTATGGCTACACCTTC. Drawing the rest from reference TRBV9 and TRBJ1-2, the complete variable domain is DSGVTQTPKHLITATGQRVTLRCSPRSGDLSVYWYQQSLDQGLQFLIQYYNGEERAKGNILERFSAQQFPDLHSELNLSSLELGDSALYFCASSLNRDVNYGYTFGSGTRLTVV.

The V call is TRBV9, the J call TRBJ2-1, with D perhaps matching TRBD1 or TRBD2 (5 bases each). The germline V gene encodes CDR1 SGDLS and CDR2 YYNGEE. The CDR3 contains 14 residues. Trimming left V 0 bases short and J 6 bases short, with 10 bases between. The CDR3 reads CASSVARGRNEQFF. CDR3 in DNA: TGTGCCAGCAGCGTAGCTCGGGGACGCAATGAGCAGTTCTTC.

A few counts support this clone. The CDR3 is CASSLRSGKADTQYF. CDR3 sequence (DNA): TGTGCCAGCAGCCTACGTAGCGGGAAAGCAGATACGCAGTATTTT. The chain is built from TRBV11-2 and TRBJ2-3; 8 positions agree with TRBD2. The CDR3 spans 15 residues. Per the germline V gene, CDR1 is SGHAT and CDR2 is FQNNGV. V was pared by 5 bases and J by 4 bases, with 8 bases of the junction left unmatched. Filled out from reference TRBV11-2 and TRBJ2-3, the complete variable domain reads EAGVAQSPRYKIIEKRQSVAFWCNPISGHATLYWYQQILGQGPKLLIQFQNNGVVDDSQLPKDRFSAERLKGVDSTLKIQPAKLEDSAVYLCASSLRSGKADTQYFGPGTRLTVL.

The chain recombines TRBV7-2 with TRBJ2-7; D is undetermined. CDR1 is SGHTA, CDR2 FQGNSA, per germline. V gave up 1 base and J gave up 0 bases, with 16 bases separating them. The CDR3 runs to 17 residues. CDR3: CASSLDAPLLISYEQYF. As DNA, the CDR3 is TGTGCCAGCAGCTTAGACGCCCCCCTGCTGATCTCCTACGAGCAGTACTTC.

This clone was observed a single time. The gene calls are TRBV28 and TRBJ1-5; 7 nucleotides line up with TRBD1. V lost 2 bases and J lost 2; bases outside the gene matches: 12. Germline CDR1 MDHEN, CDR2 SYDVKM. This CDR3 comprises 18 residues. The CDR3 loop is CASSLAQDTGTGNQPQHF. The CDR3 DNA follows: TGTGCCAGCAGTTTAGCCCAAGACACCGGGACAGGCAATCAGCCCCAGCATTTT.

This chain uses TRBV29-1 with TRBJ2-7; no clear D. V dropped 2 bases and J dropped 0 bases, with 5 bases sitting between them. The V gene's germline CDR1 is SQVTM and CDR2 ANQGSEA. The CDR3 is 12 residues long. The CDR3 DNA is TGCAGCGTTGAACGCAGCTCCTACGAGCAGTACTTC. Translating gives CSVERSSYEQYF.

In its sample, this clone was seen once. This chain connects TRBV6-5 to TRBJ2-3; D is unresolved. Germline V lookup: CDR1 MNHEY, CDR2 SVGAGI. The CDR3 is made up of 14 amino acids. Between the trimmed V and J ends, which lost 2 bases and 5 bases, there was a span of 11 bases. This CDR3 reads CASSYKSAQDTQYF. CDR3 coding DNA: TGTGCCAGCAGTTACAAGTCCGCTCAAGATACGCAGTATTTT.

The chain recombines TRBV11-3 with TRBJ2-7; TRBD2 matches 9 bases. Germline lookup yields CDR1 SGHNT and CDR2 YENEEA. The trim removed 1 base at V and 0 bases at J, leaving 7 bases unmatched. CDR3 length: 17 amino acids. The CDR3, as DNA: TGTGCCAGCAGCTTAGGTCCGGCGGGGGGGAGCTCCTACGAGCAGTACTTC. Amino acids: CASSLGPAGGSSYEQYF.

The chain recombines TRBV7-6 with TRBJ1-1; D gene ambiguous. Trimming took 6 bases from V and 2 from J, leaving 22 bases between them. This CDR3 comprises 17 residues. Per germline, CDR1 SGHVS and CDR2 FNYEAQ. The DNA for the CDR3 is TGTGCCAGCAGTCCAGAACACCTCATCGCGGTTAACACTGAAGCTTTCTTT. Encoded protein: CASSPEHLIAVNTEAFF.

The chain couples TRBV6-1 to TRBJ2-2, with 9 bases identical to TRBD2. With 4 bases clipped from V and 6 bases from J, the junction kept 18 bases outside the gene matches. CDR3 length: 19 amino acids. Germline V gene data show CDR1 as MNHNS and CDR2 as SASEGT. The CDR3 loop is CASSVDDLIAGERAGELFF. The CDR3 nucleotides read TGTGCCAGCAGTGTGGACGATTTAATAGCGGGAGAAAGAGCCGGGGAGCTGTTTTTT.

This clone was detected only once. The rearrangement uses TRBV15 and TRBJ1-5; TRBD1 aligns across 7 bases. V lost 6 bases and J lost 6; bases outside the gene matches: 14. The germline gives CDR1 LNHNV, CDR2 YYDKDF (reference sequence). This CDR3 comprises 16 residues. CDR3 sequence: CATRARRQGVAQPQHF. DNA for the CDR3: TGTGCCACCAGAGCCCGTCGGCAGGGGGTTGCTCAGCCCCAGCATTTT.

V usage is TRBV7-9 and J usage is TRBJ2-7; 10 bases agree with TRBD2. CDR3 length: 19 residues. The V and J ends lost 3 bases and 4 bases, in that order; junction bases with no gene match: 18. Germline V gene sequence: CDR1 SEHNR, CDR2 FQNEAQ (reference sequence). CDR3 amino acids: CASSFHRGDPLAGAYEQYF. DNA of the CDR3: TGTGCCAGCAGCTTCCACAGGGGGGATCCCCTAGCGGGAGCTTACGAGCAGTACTTC.

This chain's CDR3 is CATGDRGTYNEQFF. The CDR3 DNA sequence: TGTGCCACGGGGGACAGGGGGACCTACAATGAGCAGTTCTTC. The rearrangement links TRBV19 to TRBJ2-1, with TRBD1 matching 11 bases. The germline V gene has CDR1 LNHDA and CDR2 SQIVND (reference sequence). This CDR3 contains 14 residues. The V gene end was trimmed by 10 bases and the J gene end by 2 bases; junction bases not matched to a gene: 4.

The chain's CDR3 is CASSSRDRLTEQFF. The CDR3 region has the DNA TGTGCCAGCAGTTCCCGGGACCGACTGACAGAGCAGTTCTTC. The J gene is TRBJ2-1, the V gene TRBV11-3; the D call may be TRBD1 or TRBD2 (5 bases each). Trimming shortened V by 6 bases and J by 10 bases, and 19 bases separated the two germline ends. The CDR3 extends over 14 amino acids. Germline loops: CDR1 SGHNT, CDR2 YENEEA.

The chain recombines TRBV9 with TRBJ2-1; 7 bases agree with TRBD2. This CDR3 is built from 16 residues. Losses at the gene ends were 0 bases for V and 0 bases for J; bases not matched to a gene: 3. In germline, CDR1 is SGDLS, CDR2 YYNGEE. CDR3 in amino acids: CASSVAAGASYNEQFF. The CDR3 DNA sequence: TGTGCCAGCAGCGTAGCGGCGGGAGCCTCCTACAATGAGCAGTTCTTC.

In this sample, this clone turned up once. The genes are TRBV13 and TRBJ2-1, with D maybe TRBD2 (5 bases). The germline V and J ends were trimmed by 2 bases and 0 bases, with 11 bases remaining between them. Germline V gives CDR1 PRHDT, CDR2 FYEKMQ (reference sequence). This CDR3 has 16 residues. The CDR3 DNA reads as TGTGCCAGCAGCTTACAGCGGATTAGCTCCTACAATGAGCAGTTCTTC. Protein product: CASSLQRISSYNEQFF.

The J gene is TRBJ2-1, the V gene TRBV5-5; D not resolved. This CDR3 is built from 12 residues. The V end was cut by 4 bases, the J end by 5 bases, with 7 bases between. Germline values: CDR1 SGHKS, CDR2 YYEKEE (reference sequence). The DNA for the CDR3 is TGTGCCAGCAGCATGGGCCACAATGAGCAGTTCTTC. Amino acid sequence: CASSMGHNEQFF.

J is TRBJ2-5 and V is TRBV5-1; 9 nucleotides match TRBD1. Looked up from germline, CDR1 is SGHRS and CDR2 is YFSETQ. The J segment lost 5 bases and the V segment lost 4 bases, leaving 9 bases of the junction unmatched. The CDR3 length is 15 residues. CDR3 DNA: TGCGCCAGCAGCCAAATTGGGACAGGGCCCGAGACCCAGTACTTC. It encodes CASSQIGTGPETQYF.

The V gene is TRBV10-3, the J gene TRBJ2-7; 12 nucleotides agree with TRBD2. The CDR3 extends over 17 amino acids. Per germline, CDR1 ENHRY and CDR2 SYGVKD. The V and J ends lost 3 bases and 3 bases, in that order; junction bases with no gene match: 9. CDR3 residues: CAISDETSGSLYYEQYF. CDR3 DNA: TGTGCCATCAGTGATGAGACTAGCGGGAGCCTCTACTACGAGCAGTACTTC.

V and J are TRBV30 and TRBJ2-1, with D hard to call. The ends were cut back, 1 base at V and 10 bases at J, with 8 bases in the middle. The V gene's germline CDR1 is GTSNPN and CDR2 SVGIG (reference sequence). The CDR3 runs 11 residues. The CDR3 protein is CAWSGSREQFF. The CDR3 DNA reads TGTGCCTGGAGTGGATCGCGGGAGCAGTTCTTC.

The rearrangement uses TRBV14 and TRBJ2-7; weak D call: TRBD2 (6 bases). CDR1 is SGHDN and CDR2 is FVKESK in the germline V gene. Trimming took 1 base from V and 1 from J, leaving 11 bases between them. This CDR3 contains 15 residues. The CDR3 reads CASSQVGGRSYEQYF. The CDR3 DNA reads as TGTGCCAGCAGCCAAGTGGGGGGACGATCCTACGAGCAGTACTTC.

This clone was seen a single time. The CDR3 loop reads CASSQGLLDTQYF. The CDR3 DNA reads TGCGCCAGCAGCCAAGGTTTATTAGATACGCAGTATTTT. This chain connects TRBV4-1 to TRBJ2-3; no definite D call. Germline V gene lookup returns CDR1 MGHRA and CDR2 YSYEKL. CDR3 length: 13 residues. The V gene lost 1 base and the J gene lost 5 bases, with 7 bases spanning the gap.